This paragraph covers one TCR beta chain sequence. This entry belongs to a study of blood T cell repertoires in COVID-19. Whole-study context: Whether acute or convalescent, the COVID-19 samples came from the United States, Italy and Spain. PBMCs, B-cell-depleted T cells, or T cells were the source of the cDNA or gDNA that made up the material.

In the original processing: Reference gene primers were amplified, and this amplification served to estimate nucleated cell counts. Clones were sequenced by immunoSEQ multiplex PCR, and TCRdb holds only the in-frame ones, with some missing. V, J and clone size derive from that table, while D and trimming were established from the DNA sequence. The repertoire holds roughly 100,000 clones, with roughly four fifths as singletons. Per germline, CDR1 SGHNT and CDR2 YYREEE (reference sequence). This CDR3 is built from 17 residues. V lost 3 bases to trimming and J lost 2 bases; unmatched junction nucleotides: 7.

This chain connects TRBV5-4 to TRBJ2-3; 12 nucleotides line up with TRBD2. Sequencing used peripheral blood. This clonotype originated in a man aged 55 to 70 with acute or convalescent COVID-19. The CDR3 is CASSSGLAGLFTDTQYF. In nucleotides, the CDR3 is TGTGCCAGCAGCTCGGGACTAGCGGGCTTATTCACAGATACGCAGTATTTT. The complete variable domain, with remaining parts taken from reference TRBV5-4 and TRBJ2-3, reads ETGVTQSPTHLIKTRGQQVTLRCSSQSGHNTVSWYQQALGQGPQFIFQYYREEENGRGNFPPRFSGLQFPNYSSELNVNALELDDSALYLCASSSGLAGLFTDTQYFGPGTRLTVL.